The 7 T cell receptor beta chains below all came from one sample that was sequenced in a study of blood T cell repertoires in COVID-19. The repertoire was sequenced with immunoSEQ multiplex PCR; TCRdb's copy has only in-frame clones and lacks some. The data show 40,000 or so clones, about nine tenths seen once. Sequenced input: peripheral blood. The receptors were sampled from a man aged 45-65 years with active COVID-19.

The chain couples TRBV7-2 to TRBJ2-3; D is uncertain. From germline, CDR1 is SGHTA and CDR2 FQGNSA. This CDR3 comprises 12 residues. V shed 3 bases and J shed 5 bases, with 6 bases lying between them. CDR3 sequence (DNA): TGTGCCAGCAGCTTCTCCAGAGATACGCAGTATTTT. Protein product: CASSFSRDTQYF.

The CDR3 is CAWTRTGGYNEQFF. In DNA form, the CDR3 reads TGTGCCTGGACGAGGACAGGGGGTTACAATGAGCAGTTCTTC. The chain is built from TRBV30 and TRBJ2-1, with 10 bases matching TRBD1. The CDR3 length is 14 residues. Per germline, CDR1 GTSNPN and CDR2 SVGIG (reference sequence). The J segment lost 4 bases and the V segment lost 4 bases, leaving 4 bases of the junction unmatched.

The chain uses TRBV7-9 and TRBJ2-7; 9 bases align to TRBD1. Germline trimming cut 1 base from V and 4 bases from J; bases unmatched to any gene: 5. The germline CDR1 and CDR2 sequences are SEHNR and FQNEAQ (reference sequence). This CDR3 is built from 15 residues. The CDR3 region is CASSLVTGGSYEQYF. The CDR3, as DNA: TGTGCCAGCAGCTTAGTAACAGGGGGCTCGTACGAGCAGTACTTC.

The CDR3 loop is CASSEARGPRNEQFF. The CDR3, as DNA: TGTGCCAGCAGTGAAGCGCGGGGACCGCGCAATGAGCAGTTCTTC. V gene TRBV2 combines with J gene TRBJ2-1; D is possibly TRBD2 (6 bases). Trimming took 0 bases from V and 6 from J, leaving 12 bases between them. The CDR3 spans 15 residues. CDR1 SNHLY and CDR2 FYNNEI come from the germline V gene.

The chain joins TRBV3-1 (or the pseudogene TRBV3-2) to TRBJ2-3; 9 bases align to TRBD2. Per the germline V gene, CDR1 is LGHDT and CDR2 is YNNKEL (reference sequence). This CDR3 comprises 15 residues. Trimming removed 5 bases from V and 8 bases from J; junction bases left unmatched: 11. The CDR3 region has the DNA TGTGCCAGCAGCTTCGGGACTAGCTTTGAAGGTACGCAGTATTTT. It yields the protein CASSFGTSFEGTQYF.

This sequence joins TRBV7-3 and TRBJ2-1, with 8 bases identical to TRBD2. In germline, CDR1 is SGHTA, CDR2 FQGTGA. V trimming: 2 bases; J trimming: 6 bases; junction bases outside the gene matches: 3. The CDR3 has 14 amino acids. The CDR3 bases are TGTGCCAGCAGCTTAGCGGGACTAGGCAATGAGCAGTTCTTC. This codes for CASSLAGLGNEQFF. The whole variable domain, remainder taken from reference TRBV7-3 and TRBJ2-1, is GAGVSQTPSNKVTEKGKYVELRCDPISGHTALYWYRQSLGQGPEFLIYFQGTGAADDSGLPNDRFFAVRPEGSVSTLKIQRTERGDSAVYLCASSLAGLGNEQFFGPGTRLTVL.

CDR3 protein: CASSLEAGRAGNYNEQFF. For the CDR3, the DNA is TGTGCCAGCAGCTTAGAGGCGGGGAGAGCGGGCAACTACAATGAGCAGTTCTTC. The chain carries TRBV7-9 and TRBJ2-1, with D possibly matching TRBD2 (6 bases). Germline loops: CDR1 SEHNR, CDR2 FQNEAQ (reference sequence). Trimming took off 1 base at V and 3 bases at J, with 19 bases between the two ends. The CDR3 has 18 amino acids. Full variable domain (missing parts from reference TRBV7-9 and TRBJ2-1): DTGVSQNPRHKITKRGQNVTFRCDPISEHNRLYWYRQTLGQGPEFLTYFQNEAQLEKSRLLSDRFSAERPKGSFSTLEIQRTEQGDSAMYLCASSLEAGRAGNYNEQFFGPGTRLTVL.